This passage covers 29 T cell receptor beta chains from one sample sequenced in a study of blood T cell repertoires in COVID-19. Measured with immunoSEQ multiplex PCR; TCRdb has only the in-frame clones, and not every one. The table shows about 220,000 clones, with roughly 84% occurring only once. The material sequenced was peripheral blood. Source of these receptors: a woman older than 75 with acute or convalescent COVID-19.

The chain recombines TRBV9 with TRBJ1-1, with D perhaps TRBD1 (6 bases). The length of the CDR3 is 13 residues. The germline V gene has CDR1 SGDLS and CDR2 YYNGEE. V was trimmed by 7 bases and J by 4 bases, leaving 14 bases between them. In DNA form, the CDR3 reads TGTGCCAGCGGGCAGGGGTTTTTCACTGAAGCTTTCTTT. This sequence encodes CASGQGFFTEAFF.

The chain employs TRBV6-2 or TRBV6-3 and TRBJ1-5, with 7 bases lining up with TRBD1. V was pared by 6 bases and J by 5 bases, with 4 bases of the junction left unmatched. Germline values: CDR1 MNHEY, CDR2 SVGEGT. This CDR3 is 13 amino acids long. The CDR3 coding sequence is TGTGCCAGCAGCTTCACAGGGGATCAGCCCCAGCATTTT. Protein sequence: CASSFTGDQPQHF.

This chain joins TRBV19 and TRBJ1-5; 8 positions agree with TRBD1. Germline lookup yields CDR1 LNHDA and CDR2 SQIVND (reference sequence). The CDR3 sequence is 17 residues long. Trimming at V came to 5 bases and at J to 2 bases, leaving 11 bases not matched to a gene. CDR3 protein: CASSAGQGLLGNQPQHF. CDR3 coding DNA: TGTGCCAGTAGTGCCGGACAGGGTCTTTTGGGCAATCAGCCCCAGCATTTT. The full variable domain, completed using reference TRBV19 and TRBJ1-5, is DGGITQSPKYLFRKEGQNVTLSCEQNLNHDAMYWYRQDPGQGLRLIYYSQIVNDFQKGDIAEGYSVSREKKESFPLTVTSAQKNPTAFYLCASSAGQGLLGNQPQHFGDGTRLSIL.

The V call is TRBV27, the J call TRBJ2-3; the match to TRBD2 covers 14 bases. This CDR3 region has 18 residues. The trim removed 3 bases at V and 5 bases at J, leaving 10 bases unmatched. Looked up from germline, CDR1 is MNHEY and CDR2 is SMNVEV (reference sequence). CDR3 nucleotides: TGTGCCAGCAGTTTGCGACTAGCGGGGGGGCCGGGTAAAGATACGCAGTATTTT. Protein sequence: CASSLRLAGGPGKDTQYF.

This clone was seen only a few times. The CDR3, as DNA: TGTGCCAGCAGTTTAACAGGGCCCGGGGAGCTGTTTTTT. It translates to CASSLTGPGELFF. The chain links TRBV28 to TRBJ2-2; tentatively, D is TRBD1 (6 bases). This CDR3 has 13 amino acids. The germline gives CDR1 MDHEN, CDR2 SYDVKM. The V end lost 2 bases, the J end lost 6 bases, and 7 bases lay between the germline ends.

The chain is built from TRBV11-2 and TRBJ2-3; 7 nucleotides match TRBD2. J lost 4 bases, V lost 3 bases, and 10 bases had no gene match. CDR1 and CDR2 (germline): SGHAT, FQNNGV. The CDR3 covers 16 residues. The CDR3 loop is CASSFSERGVSDTQYF. The CDR3 DNA is TGTGCCAGCAGCTTCTCTGAACGGGGGGTGTCAGATACGCAGTATTTT.

In its sample, this clone was seen a few times. The V call is TRBV4-3, the J call TRBJ2-1; 15 bases line up with TRBD2. The CDR3 spans 18 residues. Germline V gene lookup returns CDR1 LGHNA and CDR2 YSLEER. V was clipped by 4 bases and J by 8 bases; unmatched bases: 12. CDR3 bases: TGCGCCAGCAGCCCCGTGGGACTAGCGGGGGGAACGGGGCATGAGCAGTTCTTC. Translation gives CASSPVGLAGGTGHEQFF.

This clone came up once. The rearrangement links TRBV6-5 to TRBJ1-2; D is unclear. This CDR3 region has 16 residues. CDR1 MNHEY and CDR2 SVGAGI come from the germline V gene. V was clipped by 2 bases and J by 0 bases, with 13 bases between them. The CDR3 DNA reads as TGTGCCAGCAGTTACGGGCAGCTCCGAACTAACTATGGCTACACCTTC. It codes for CASSYGQLRTNYGYTF.

The chain is built from TRBV19 and TRBJ2-3; 8 bases match TRBD2. V was pared by 4 bases and J by 4 bases, with 13 bases of the junction left unmatched. Germline CDR1 reads LNHDA; CDR2 reads SQIVND (reference sequence). The CDR3 length is 17 residues. The CDR3: CASSTTRGSGAPDTQYF. As DNA, the CDR3 is TGTGCCAGTAGTACCACCCGCGGTAGCGGGGCGCCAGATACGCAGTATTTT.

J is TRBJ1-6 and V is TRBV10-3; D call uncertain. There are 14 residues in the CDR3. V lost 5 bases, J lost 7 bases, and 12 bases lay in between. Germline CDR1 and CDR2: ENHRY and SYGVKD. CDR3 amino acids: CAISSGIGNSPLHF. The CDR3 DNA follows: TGTGCCATCAGTTCGGGGATTGGCAATTCACCCCTCCACTTT.

This clone was detected only a few times. The chain links TRBV4-2 to TRBJ2-7; TRBD2 agrees at 13 bases. The CDR3 is made up of 17 amino acids. Trimming took 4 bases from V and 0 from J; bases not matched to a gene: 6. CDR1 is LGHNA and CDR2 is YNFKEQ in the germline V gene. CDR3 DNA: TGTGCCAGCAGCCCGGGGACTAGCGGGGTAAGCTCCTACGAGCAGTACTTC. This sequence encodes CASSPGTSGVSSYEQYF.

The chain links TRBV6-5 to TRBJ2-5, with 11 bases aligning to TRBD2. Per germline, CDR1 MNHEY and CDR2 SVGAGI. The junction had 8 bases not matched to a gene; V was cut back by 6 bases and J by 5 bases. The CDR3 runs to 15 residues. The DNA of the CDR3 is TGTGCCAGCAGAGCCGAGGTAGCGGGGGGGGAGACCCAGTACTTC. This gives the protein CASRAEVAGGETQYF.

The chain uses TRBV7-2 and TRBJ1-6, with TRBD1 matching over 7 bases. The length of the CDR3 is 19 residues. Looked up from germline, CDR1 is SGHTA and CDR2 is FQGNSA. The junction had 13 bases not matched to a gene; V was cut back by 5 bases and J by 0 bases. Written as DNA, the CDR3 is TGTGCCAGCAGCCCGAGTACCGGGACAGTTTTCTCCTATAATTCACCCCTCCACTTT. Translating it yields CASSPSTGTVFSYNSPLHF. Full variable domain (outside the CDR3, taken from reference TRBV7-2 and TRBJ1-6): GAGVSQSPSNKVTEKGKDVELRCDPISGHTALYWYRQSLGQGLEFLIYFQGNSAPDKSGLPSDRFSAERTGGSVSTLTIQRTQQEDSAVYLCASSPSTGTVFSYNSPLHFGNGTRLTVT.

The V call is TRBV19, the J call TRBJ2-7; maybe TRBD2 (6 bases). V shed 3 bases and J shed 4 bases, with 7 bases lying between them. Looked up from germline, CDR1 is LNHDA and CDR2 is SQIVND (reference sequence). CDR3 length equals 12 residues. For the CDR3, the DNA is TGTGCCAGTAGTATGGAGGGGTACGAGCAGTACTTC. Translating it yields CASSMEGYEQYF.

J is TRBJ2-3 and V is TRBV11-3; D gene ambiguous. The germline gives CDR1 SGHNT, CDR2 YENEEA. Trimming shortened V by 1 base and J by 6 bases, and 11 bases separated the two germline ends. The CDR3 is made up of 14 amino acids. In DNA form, the CDR3 reads TGTGCCAGCAGCTTAGCGAACTCTTTGGATACGCAGTATTTT. It yields the protein CASSLANSLDTQYF. Based on the CDR3 plus reference TRBV11-3 and TRBJ2-3, the full variable domain is EAGVVQSPRYKIIEKKQPVAFWCNPISGHNTLYWYLQNLGQGPELLIRYENEEAVDDSQLPKDRFSAERLKGVDSTLKIQPAELGDSAVYLCASSLANSLDTQYFGPGTRLTVL.

This chain connects TRBV5-1 to TRBJ1-1; no firm D call. The CDR3 consists of 14 residues. V was shortened by 0 bases and J by 1 base, with 7 bases between the two germline ends. The germline V gene encodes CDR1 SGHRS and CDR2 YFSETQ. The CDR3 reads CASSLDSWNTEAFF. The CDR3 DNA is TGCGCCAGCAGCTTGGACAGTTGGAACACTGAAGCTTTCTTT.

The chain links TRBV6-2 or TRBV6-3 to TRBJ2-1; 15 nucleotides agree with TRBD2. Germline V gives CDR1 MNHEY, CDR2 SVGEGT. CDR3 size: 20 residues. V lost 4 bases to trimming and J lost 0 bases; unmatched junction nucleotides: 10. CDR3 sequence: CASSSKGLAGGPSSYNEQFF. In DNA form, the CDR3 reads TGTGCCAGCAGTTCCAAAGGACTAGCGGGGGGGCCGAGCTCCTACAATGAGCAGTTCTTC.

The V gene is TRBV11-3, the J gene TRBJ1-4; D gene ambiguous. This CDR3 is built from 14 residues. Germline values: CDR1 SGHNT, CDR2 YENEEA. V was clipped by 2 bases and J by 2 bases, with 6 bases between them. CDR3 bases: TGTGCCAGCAGCTTACAGAAGACTAATGAAAAACTGTTTTTT. It is translated as CASSLQKTNEKLFF.

Remarks on this clone: An end of the junction does not agree with germline; a read error may underlie this. This chain uses TRBV2 with TRBJ1-2; no clear D gene. CDR3 length equals 12 residues. Germline CDR1 is SNHLY and CDR2 is FYNNEI. The CDR3 bases are TGTGCCAGCAGTGGTGAGGAGGGAGGCTTCACCTTC. Its translation is CASSGEEGGFTF.

The V and J genes are TRBV5-6 and TRBJ1-4, with unresolved D. The CDR3 consists of 13 residues. CDR1 and CDR2 (germline): SGHDT, YYEEEE. The germline V and J ends were trimmed by 4 bases and 0 bases, with 4 bases remaining between them. CDR3 bases: TGTGCCAGCAGCCTTCCAACTAATGAAAAACTGTTTTTT. It is translated as CASSLPTNEKLFF.

This rearrangement joins TRBV24-1 to TRBJ2-2; maybe TRBD1 (6 bases). The CDR3 is 15 amino acids. Trimming took 5 bases from V and 1 from J, leaving 10 bases between them. The germline V gene encodes CDR1 KGHDR and CDR2 SFDVKD. The CDR3 region is CATSGEQGNTGELFF. The CDR3 region has the DNA TGTGCCACCAGTGGAGAACAGGGGAACACCGGGGAGCTGTTTTTT.

In its sample, this clone was seen once. The chain links TRBV5-4 to TRBJ1-6, with 9 positions matching TRBD1. Trimming took 5 bases from V and 6 from J; bases not matched to a gene: 6. The length of the CDR3 is 15 residues. Germline V CDR1 and CDR2: SGHNT, YYREEE (reference sequence). This CDR3 is CASSSGTGINSPLHF. The CDR3 coding sequence is TGTGCCAGCAGTTCGGGGACAGGGATTAATTCACCCCTCCACTTT.

The rearrangement joins TRBV7-9 to TRBJ1-1; 8 nucleotides agree with TRBD1. The V gene's germline CDR1 is SEHNR and CDR2 FQNEAQ (reference sequence). V trimming: 5 bases; J trimming: 10 bases; junction bases outside the gene matches: 12. This CDR3 has 14 residues. The CDR3 region is CASSLGQGEKVAFF. CDR3 sequence (DNA): TGTGCCAGCAGCCTAGGACAGGGAGAAAAGGTAGCTTTCTTT.

This clone was detected a few times. The V and J genes are TRBV5-1 and TRBJ1-1, with 8 nucleotides matching TRBD1. J was trimmed by 2 bases and V by 4 bases; bases with no gene match: 7. CDR1 is SGHRS, CDR2 YFSETQ, per germline. The CDR3 has 15 residues. CDR3 amino acids: CASSTATGVNTEAFF. The CDR3 nucleotides are TGCGCCAGCAGCACCGCGACAGGGGTAAACACTGAAGCTTTCTTT.

This chain connects TRBV27 to TRBJ1-2; D call uncertain. The germline gives CDR1 MNHEY, CDR2 SMNVEV (reference sequence). With 6 bases removed from V and 4 bases from J, the gap between germline ends came to 18 bases. The CDR3 consists of 15 residues. CDR3 residues: CASREKSDSRYGYTF. CDR3 sequence (DNA): TGTGCCAGCAGAGAGAAGTCCGATTCCCGCTATGGCTACACCTTC.

As concerns this clone: This same CDR3 is encoded by further DNA sequences in the sample. The rearrangement uses TRBV7-2 and TRBJ1-3; unclear D gene. The CDR3 is 14 residues long. V gave up 5 bases and J gave up 0 bases, with 8 bases separating them. CDR1 SGHTA and CDR2 FQGNSA come from the germline V gene. The CDR3 protein is CASSPQSSGNTIYF. In DNA, the CDR3 is TGTGCCAGCAGCCCTCAGTCCTCTGGAAACACCATATATTTT.

This clone was seen a single time. The V call is TRBV12-5, the J call TRBJ2-3; 9 nucleotides line up with TRBD2. Germline V gene data show CDR1 as LGHNT and CDR2 as FRNRAP. V gave up 6 bases and J gave up 0 bases; unmatched junction bases: 28. The CDR3 consists of 23 residues. CDR3 in amino acids: CASGPRVGTLAGPLPLSTDTQYF. The CDR3 DNA sequence: TGTGCTAGTGGCCCCCGGGTAGGGACTCTAGCGGGGCCCCTCCCCCTCAGCACAGATACGCAGTATTTT.

This clone occurred once. The chain couples TRBV19 to TRBJ1-5; TRBD1 matches at 11 bases. The CDR3 runs 18 residues. Germline trimming cut 3 bases from V and 1 base from J; bases unmatched to any gene: 8. Germline CDR1 is LNHDA and CDR2 is SQIVND (reference sequence). This CDR3 reads CASSIGTGGKPSNQPQHF. In DNA, the CDR3 is TGTGCCAGTAGTATTGGGACAGGGGGAAAACCGAGCAATCAGCCCCAGCATTTT.

J is TRBJ1-2 and V is TRBV5-1; 8 bases are shared with TRBD1. Trimming at V came to 3 bases and at J to 6 bases, leaving 7 bases not matched to a gene. Germline V CDR1 and CDR2: SGHRS, YFSETQ. The CDR3 sequence is 14 residues long. In DNA, the CDR3 is TGCGCCAGCAGCTCTGGACAGGGAGCGGATGGCTACACCTTC. Translated: CASSSGQGADGYTF.